Listed below are T cell receptor beta chains from one sample, sequenced in a study of blood T cell repertoires in COVID-19. Repertoires were generated with immunoSEQ multiplex PCR, while TCRdb's copy carries only in-frame clones and drops some. The profile shows approximately 160,000 clones, about 85% of them singletons. Sequenced material: peripheral blood. Source of these receptors: a man aged 55-75 years who had recovered from COVID-19. The CDR3 runs from the conserved cysteine through the conserved F or W. The D gene is left open where the match is weak. Clone size is shown for a subset of rows, as once, few, many or a class of expanded clone.

clone size: .; D gene: .; V gene: TRBV16; J gene: TRBJ1-2; CDR3 protein: CASSQFGTRGYGYTF; CDR3 DNA: TGTGCCAGCAGCCAATTCGGGACCAGGGGTTATGGCTACACCTTC
clone size: .; D gene: TRBD1; V gene: TRBV7-9; J gene: TRBJ1-1; CDR3 protein: CASSRRTGRNTEAFF; CDR3 DNA: TGTGCCAGCAGCCGTCGGACAGGCCGGAACACTGAAGCTTTCTTT
clone size: .; D gene: .; V gene: TRBV18; J gene: TRBJ1-2; CDR3 protein: CASSLGTSYGYTF; CDR3 DNA: TGTGCCAGCTCACTAGGGACATCCTATGGCTACACCTTC
clone size: .; D gene: .; V gene: TRBV7-2; J gene: TRBJ1-5; CDR3 protein: CASSSSGDQPQHF; CDR3 DNA: TGTGCCAGCAGCTCATCGGGGGATCAGCCCCAGCATTTT
clone size: .; D gene: .; V gene: TRBV29-1; J gene: TRBJ2-2; CDR3 protein: CSVRLGTYTGELFF; CDR3 DNA: TGCAGCGTCCGCTTGGGGACATACACCGGGGAGCTGTTTTTT
clone size: .; D gene: .; V gene: TRBV19; J gene: TRBJ2-7; CDR3 protein: CASSLGTSYEQYF; CDR3 DNA: TGTGCCAGTAGTCTGGGCACTTCCTACGAGCAGTACTTC
clone size: .; D gene: .; V gene: TRBV18; J gene: TRBJ1-2; CDR3 protein: CASSGADGYGYTF; CDR3 DNA: TGTGCCAGCTCAGGGGCCGACGGCTATGGCTACACCTTC
clone size: .; D gene: .; V gene: TRBV5-1; J gene: TRBJ1-2; CDR3 protein: CASSRVDPGGSYTF; CDR3 DNA: TGCGCCAGCAGCCGGGTCGATCCGGGGGGAAGCTACACCTTC
clone size: .; D gene: .; V gene: TRBV10-3; J gene: TRBJ2-3; CDR3 protein: CAINPGTSTDTQYF; CDR3 DNA: TGTGCCATCAACCCAGGGACTAGCACAGATACGCAGTATTTT
clone size: .; D gene: .; V gene: TRBV29-1; J gene: TRBJ1-2; CDR3 protein: CSIPRGFSYGYTF; CDR3 DNA: TGCAGCATACCGCGGGGCTTCTCGTATGGCTACACCTTC
clone size: .; D gene: .; V gene: TRBV12-3/TRBV12-4; J gene: TRBJ1-5; CDR3 protein: CASTATEVQPQHF; CDR3 DNA: TGTGCCAGCACTGCGACAGAGGTTCAGCCCCAGCATTTT
clone size: .; D gene: .; V gene: TRBV19; J gene: TRBJ1-6; CDR3 protein: CASSTQLAYNSPLHF; CDR3 DNA: TGTGCCAGTAGTACCCAGTTGGCCTATAATTCACCCCTCCACTTT
clone size: .; D gene: .; V gene: TRBV19; J gene: TRBJ1-2; CDR3 protein: CASTRVRGNYGYTF; CDR3 DNA: TGTGCCAGTACCCGTGTTCGGGGGAACTATGGCTACACCTTC
clone size: .; D gene: .; V gene: TRBV4-2; J gene: TRBJ1-4; CDR3 protein: CASSVVGEITNEKLFF; CDR3 DNA: TGTGCCAGCAGCGTCGTAGGGGAAATAACTAATGAAAAACTGTTTTTT
clone size: .; D gene: .; V gene: TRBV5-8; J gene: TRBJ1-5; CDR3 protein: CASSLRRERFF; CDR3 DNA: TGTGCCAGCAGCTTGAGGAGAGAAAGATTTTTT
clone size: .; D gene: .; V gene: TRBV7-8; J gene: TRBJ1-1; CDR3 protein: CASRGLFGRNTEAFF; CDR3 DNA: TGTGCCAGCAGAGGCCTTTTCGGGAGGAACACTGAAGCTTTCTTT
clone size: .; D gene: .; V gene: TRBV27; J gene: TRBJ2-1; CDR3 protein: CASIGRGINEQFF; CDR3 DNA: TGTGCCAGCATCGGACGGGGGATCAATGAGCAGTTCTTC
clone size: once; D gene: TRBD1; V gene: TRBV7-9; J gene: TRBJ2-7; CDR3 protein: CASSRKTGGLVEQYF; CDR3 DNA: TGTGCCAGCAGCCGTAAGACAGGGGGCCTGGTCGAGCAGTACTTC
clone size: .; D gene: TRBD2; V gene: TRBV19; J gene: TRBJ2-3; CDR3 protein: CASSTGGAGTQYF; CDR3 DNA: TGTGCCAGTAGTACCGGGGGGGCCGGTACGCAGTATTTT
clone size: .; D gene: .; V gene: TRBV18; J gene: TRBJ1-5; CDR3 protein: CASSPEGNQPQHF; CDR3 DNA: TGTGCCAGCTCACCGGAGGGTAATCAGCCCCAGCATTTT
clone size: .; D gene: TRBD1; V gene: TRBV6-6; J gene: TRBJ1-2; CDR3 protein: CASRETGEGGYTF; CDR3 DNA: TGTGCCAGCAGGGAGACAGGGGAGGGTGGCTACACCTTC
clone size: .; D gene: TRBD2; V gene: TRBV5-1; J gene: TRBJ2-5; CDR3 protein: CASSWGGAETQYF; CDR3 DNA: TGCGCCAGCAGCTGGGGAGGGGCGGAGACCCAGTACTTC
clone size: .; D gene: .; V gene: TRBV6-5; J gene: TRBJ1-2; CDR3 protein: CASAVRTDANYGYTF; CDR3 DNA: TGTGCCAGCGCTGTCCGGACAGACGCTAACTATGGCTACACCTTC
clone size: .; D gene: .; V gene: TRBV19; J gene: TRBJ2-6; CDR3 protein: CASSTSGLSGANVLTF; CDR3 DNA: TGTGCCAGTAGTACTTCAGGCCTCTCTGGGGCCAACGTCCTGACTTTC
clone size: once; D gene: .; V gene: TRBV5-8; J gene: TRBJ1-1; CDR3 protein: CASSLLGSGNTEAFF; CDR3 DNA: TGTGCCAGCAGCTTGTTGGGCAGCGGGAACACTGAAGCTTTCTTT
clone size: .; D gene: .; V gene: TRBV7-3; J gene: TRBJ2-5; CDR3 protein: CASSPTLQETQYF; CDR3 DNA: TGTGCCAGCAGCCCAACTCTACAAGAGACCCAGTACTTC
clone size: .; D gene: .; V gene: TRBV6-2/TRBV6-3; J gene: TRBJ1-1; CDR3 protein: CASSWGGEGLTEAFF; CDR3 DNA: TGTGCCAGCAGTTGGGGCGGAGAGGGACTCACTGAAGCTTTCTTT
clone size: once; D gene: .; V gene: TRBV14; J gene: TRBJ2-7; CDR3 protein: CASSRDRTAYEQYF; CDR3 DNA: TGTGCCAGCAGCCGAGACAGGACAGCCTACGAGCAGTACTTC
clone size: .; D gene: .; V gene: TRBV5-1; J gene: TRBJ2-5; CDR3 protein: CASSQGGGLEETQYF; CDR3 DNA: TGCGCCAGCAGCCAAGGGGGGGGTCTTGAGGAGACCCAGTACTTC
clone size: .; D gene: .; V gene: TRBV27; J gene: TRBJ1-5; CDR3 protein: CASSSGNQPQHF; CDR3 DNA: TGTGCCAGCAGTTCTGGCAATCAGCCCCAGCATTTT
clone size: .; D gene: .; V gene: TRBV27; J gene: TRBJ2-3; CDR3 protein: CASSSTRRAGTDTQYF; CDR3 DNA: TGTGCCAGCAGTTCCACACGACGGGCAGGGACAGATACGCAGTATTTT
clone size: few; D gene: .; V gene: TRBV5-6; J gene: TRBJ1-4; CDR3 protein: CASSLGYGGLEKLFF; CDR3 DNA: TGTGCCAGCAGCTTGGGATACGGGGGGCTTGAAAAACTGTTTTTT
clone size: .; D gene: .; V gene: TRBV6-2/TRBV6-3; J gene: TRBJ1-3; CDR3 protein: CASGLSSSGNTIYF; CDR3 DNA: TGTGCCAGCGGCCTCTCGAGCTCTGGAAACACCATATATTTT
clone size: .; D gene: TRBD1; V gene: TRBV5-1; J gene: TRBJ2-3; CDR3 protein: CASSTADRGTDTQYF; CDR3 DNA: TGCGCCAGCAGCACGGCCGACAGGGGCACAGATACGCAGTATTTT
clone size: .; D gene: TRBD2; V gene: TRBV7-6; J gene: TRBJ2-7; CDR3 protein: CASSSRTSGDSYEQYF; CDR3 DNA: TGTGCCAGCAGCTCCAGGACTAGCGGGGACAGCTACGAGCAGTACTTC
clone size: .; D gene: TRBD1; V gene: TRBV29-1; J gene: TRBJ1-4; CDR3 protein: CSVGGTDNEKLFF; CDR3 DNA: TGCAGCGTCGGCGGGACAGATAATGAAAAACTGTTTTTT
clone size: .; D gene: TRBD1; V gene: TRBV19; J gene: TRBJ2-3; CDR3 protein: CASSVLTGGNTDTQYF; CDR3 DNA: TGTGCCAGTAGTGTCTTGACAGGGGGAAACACAGATACGCAGTATTTT
clone size: .; D gene: TRBD1; V gene: TRBV3-1/TRBV3-2; J gene: TRBJ1-1; CDR3 protein: CASSHQTGEDTEAFF; CDR3 DNA: TGTGCCAGCAGCCACCAGACAGGGGAGGACACTGAAGCTTTCTTT
clone size: .; D gene: TRBD1; V gene: TRBV18; J gene: TRBJ2-7; CDR3 protein: CASSLGTETYEQYF; CDR3 DNA: TGTGCCAGCTCACTAGGGACAGAAACATACGAGCAGTACTTC
clone size: .; D gene: .; V gene: TRBV27; J gene: TRBJ2-1; CDR3 protein: CASSSNRVDNEQFF; CDR3 DNA: TGTGCCAGCAGTTCAAACAGGGTTGACAATGAGCAGTTCTTC
clone size: .; D gene: .; V gene: TRBV6-2/TRBV6-3; J gene: TRBJ1-2; CDR3 protein: CASSYMGDRSYGYTF; CDR3 DNA: TGTGCCAGCAGTTACATGGGAGACAGGAGTTATGGCTACACCTTC